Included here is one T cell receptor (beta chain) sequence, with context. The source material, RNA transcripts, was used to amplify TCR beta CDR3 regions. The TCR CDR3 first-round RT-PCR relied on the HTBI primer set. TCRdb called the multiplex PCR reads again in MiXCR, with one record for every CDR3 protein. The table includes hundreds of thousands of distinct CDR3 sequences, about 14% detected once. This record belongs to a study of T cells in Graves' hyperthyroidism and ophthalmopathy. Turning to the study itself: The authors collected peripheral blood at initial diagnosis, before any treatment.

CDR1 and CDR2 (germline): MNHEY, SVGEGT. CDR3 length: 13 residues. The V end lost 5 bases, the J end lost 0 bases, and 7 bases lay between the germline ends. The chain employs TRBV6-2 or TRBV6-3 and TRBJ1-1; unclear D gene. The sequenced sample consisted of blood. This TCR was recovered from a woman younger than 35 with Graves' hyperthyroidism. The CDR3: CASSAVMNTEAFF. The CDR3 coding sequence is TGTGCCAGCAGTGCGGTCATGAACACTGAAGCTTTCTTT.